The T cell receptor beta chain under discussion was sequenced for a study of cytomegalovirus exposure and HLA in healthy donors. Study overall: The 120 or so validation repertoires, a later analysis reported, used the same platform as the 666 first-cohort repertoires.

Study outcomes and limitations: In vitro confirmation showed three CMV-associated chains to be CMV antigen specific. The classifier reportedly diagnosed cytomegalovirus status with high specificity and sensitivity.

The donors were in the approximately 120-subject validation cohort, distinct from the roughly 700-subject first cohort. Generated by immunoSEQ multiplex PCR, the TCRdb table keeps only in-frame clones and is missing some. This sample has 130,000 to 150,000 clones, with about 86% found just once. The CDR3 is 13 residues long. V shed 0 bases and J shed 8 bases, with 13 bases lying between them. Germline CDR1 reads GTSNPN; CDR2 reads SVGIG (reference sequence). Concerning this clone: Its antigen is unidentified.

The sample consisted of PBMCs. The V gene is TRBV30, the J gene TRBJ1-2; TRBD1 is a possible D gene (6 bases). This clonotype originated in a woman under 30 in good health and CMV-seropositive. The CDR3 reads CAWSVGQGRGYTF. The CDR3 DNA reads as TGTGCCTGGAGTGTAGGGCAGGGGCGAGGCTACACCTTC. The full variable domain, rest sourced from reference TRBV30 and TRBJ1-2, is SQTIHQWPATLVQPVGSPLSLECTVEGTSNPNLYWYRQAAGRGLQLLFYSVGIGQISSEVPQNLSASRPQDRQFILSSKKLLLSDSGFYLCAWSVGQGRGYTFGSGTRLTVV.